These T cell receptor beta chains were read from a single sample in a study of T-cell memory formation after mild COVID-19. TCRdb independently ran MiXCR on the 5' RACE reads; one entry per CDR3 protein. Of approximately 300,000 distinct CDR3 sequences in the sample, around a sixth were seen once. Sequencing was done on a sample of PBMCs or a T cell subset sorted from them (not recorded which). The receptors stem from a man aged 18 to 30 who had mild COVID-19 (a few samples of this study predate the infection). Cell type and time point are not known. CDR3s include the opening cysteine and the closing phenylalanine or tryptophan. D genes are given only for firm matches. Clone size is stated in some rows and not others, as once, few, many or a class when expanded.

15,TRBV4-1,-,TRBJ2-7,TRBD1,TGCGCCAGCAGCCATGGACAGGTCCTACCCTACGAGCAGTACTTC,CASSHGQVLPYEQYF
15,TRBV5-4,-,TRBJ2-1,TRBD2,TGTGCCAGCAGCTTAAGCGGGGGTTCGGTCAATGAGCAGTTCTTC,CASSLSGGSVNEQFF
14,TRBV15,few,TRBJ1-5,-,TGTGCCACCAGCAGAGATAGCCGGGCTCAGCCCCAGCATTTT,CATSRDSRAQPQHF
13,TRBV29-1,-,TRBJ2-3,-,TGCAGCGTTGTGGCCGGGAGCACAGATACGCAGTATTTT,CSVVAGSTDTQYF
14,TRBV20-1,-,TRBJ2-5,TRBD1,TGCAGTGCCTCACCGGGACAGGGAGGAGAGACCCAGTACTTC,CSASPGQGGETQYF
14,TRBV6-5,few,TRBJ1-6,TRBD1,TGTGCCAGTTATTCCGGGACAGAAAATTCACCCCTCCACTTT,CASYSGTENSPLHF
17,TRBV27,many,TRBJ1-2,-,TGTGCCAGCCTCGGGGCAAGAGCGCGAGGTGGGGGCTATGGCTACACCTTC,CASLGARARGGGYGYTF
13,TRBV6-1,-,TRBJ2-1,-,TGTGCCAGCAGGGTGGTGGTCGGCAATGAGCAGTTCTTC,CASRVVVGNEQFF
15,TRBV7-2,-,TRBJ1-2,-,TGTGCCAGCAGCTTAGGTTTTCAGGGGTACTATGGCTACACCTTC,CASSLGFQGYYGYTF
16,TRBV7-2,-,TRBJ2-5,-,TGTGCCAGCAGCTTACCCCCGGGACTCCTTACAGAGACCCAGTACTTC,CASSLPPGLLTETQYF
13,TRBV15,-,TRBJ2-3,-,TGTGCCACCAGCCCCTATCGTGCGGATACGCAGTATTTT,CATSPYRADTQYF
14,TRBV24-1,few,TRBJ1-2,-,TGTGCCACCAGTGACGCTGGCACGGTGGGTGGCTACACCTTC,CATSDAGTVGGYTF
14,TRBV20-1,few,TRBJ2-5,-,TGCAGTGCTAGACCCCCGGCAGGGTGGGAGACCCAGTACTTC,CSARPPAGWETQYF
16,TRBV5-6,-,TRBJ1-6,TRBD1,TGTGCCAGCAGCCAAGGGACAGGGATGGTTAATTCACCCCTCCACTTT,CASSQGTGMVNSPLHF
14,TRBV11-2,few,TRBJ1-6,-,TGTGCCAGCAGTGACAGTCCCGGGAATTCACCCCTCCACTTT,CASSDSPGNSPLHF
15,TRBV7-3,few,TRBJ2-7,-,TGTGCCAGCAGCTTAGGAGGGGAGAGCTCCTACGAGCAGTACTTC,CASSLGGESSYEQYF
16,TRBV7-9,many,TRBJ2-3,TRBD2,TGTGCCAGCAGCTTGGCCCTAGCGGGGGGGCAAGATACGCAGTATTTT,CASSLALAGGQDTQYF
15,TRBV6-2/TRBV6-3,-,TRBJ2-7,TRBD2,TGTGCCAGCAGGTACGGGACTAGCGGCTTCTACGAGCAGTACTTC,CASRYGTSGFYEQYF
17,TRBV5-1,few,TRBJ2-1,-,TGCGCCAGCAATTTACCAGAGTCTAGGACCCCCTACAATGAGCAGTTCTTC,CASNLPESRTPYNEQFF
14,TRBV5-1,few,TRBJ1-1,TRBD1,TGCGCCAGCAGCTTCGACAGGGCCTCTACTGAAGCTTTCTTT,CASSFDRASTEAFF
12,TRBV7-9,few,TRBJ2-2,-,TGTGCCAGCAGCTCGCAGCCTCAGGAGCTGTTTTTT,CASSSQPQELFF
14,TRBV3-1,many,TRBJ2-1,TRBD2,TGTGCCAGCAGCCTTTCCTCTAGCGGGAATGAGCAGTTCTTC,CASSLSSSGNEQFF